This section outlines one TCR beta chain sequence together with its context. This sample includes further DNA sequences coding for the same CDR3. The CDR3 totals 15 residues. The V gene lost 6 bases and the J gene lost 1 base, with 15 bases spanning the gap. Germline CDR1 reads MNHEY; CDR2 reads SVGAGI. The data were obtained in a study of blood T cell repertoires in COVID-19. Overall study context: Acute and convalescent COVID-19 specimens originated in the United States, Italy and Spain. Nucleic acid was either cDNA or gDNA, and it came from T cells, B-cell-depleted T cells, or PBMCs.

Original data processing: Counts of nucleated cells, estimated from reference gene primer amplification, were obtained. The table came from immunoSEQ multiplex PCR; TCRdb's copy has only in-frame clones and leaves some out. Clone size and V and J calls were adopted from that table, with D and trimming inferred from the DNA. The data hold about 140,000 clones, with 82% observed a single time. This TCR derives from an elderly woman with acute or convalescent COVID-19. The source material was peripheral blood. The chain has TRBV6-5 and TRBJ1-1, with D tentatively TRBD1 (6 bases). The CDR3 reads CASRPNRAANTEAFF. CDR3 sequence (DNA): TGTGCCAGCAGGCCAAACAGGGCGGCGAACACTGAAGCTTTCTTT.